This TCR beta chain came from a study of blood T cell repertoires in COVID-19. Study background: Sites in the United States, Italy and Spain provided acute and convalescent COVID-19 samples. PBMCs, B-cell-depleted T cells, or T cells were the source of the cDNA or gDNA that made up the material.

Using immunoSEQ multiplex PCR, the repertoire was profiled, and TCRdb retains in-frame clones only, with some absent. This table has 100,000 to 150,000 clones, 70% to 85% appearing once. V shed 2 bases and J shed 4 bases, with 12 bases lying between them. The CDR3 length is 15 residues. The germline CDR1 and CDR2 sequences are LNHDA and SQIVND (reference sequence). Sequenced material: peripheral blood. This rearrangement joins TRBV19 to TRBJ2-1; a weak D match, TRBD2 (6 bases). The clonotype comes from an elderly woman with acute or convalescent COVID-19. CDR3 protein: CASSITGTSYNEQFF. The DNA for the CDR3 is TGTGCCAGTAGTATAACCGGGACTTCTTACAATGAGCAGTTCTTC.